This TCR beta chain was captured by sequencing in a study of PD-1 blockade in classical Hodgkin lymphoma. TCRdb keeps only in-frame clones here, not all; method: immunoSEQ multiplex PCR. The sample has about 90,000 clones, approximately 91% seen once; the top ten hold under 3%. General study findings and limits: Healthy donors were reported to have higher baseline TCR diversity than newly diagnosed patients.

Brentuximab vedotin exposure varied among the patients, all of whom had relapsed after autologous stem cell transplantation. Turning to this clone: Its specificity is not known.

The sequencing here drew on peripheral blood mononuclear cells (PBMCs), taken before the second cycle of nivolumab. The clonotype comes from a human donor with classical Hodgkin lymphoma.

Here the CDR3 reads CASSRGRSTDTQYF. The CDR3 DNA is TGTGCCAGCAGCAGAGGACGGAGCACAGATACGCAGTATTTT. This rearrangement joins TRBV11-3 to TRBJ2-3; no clear D gene. The CDR3 length is 14 residues. V was cut by 5 bases and J by 0 bases, with 9 bases left in between. From germline, CDR1 is SGHNT and CDR2 YENEEA.